The rows below give T cell receptor beta chains drawn from one sample of a study of blood T cell repertoires in COVID-19. Only in-frame clones appear in the TCRdb table, and some are missing; sequencing was by immunoSEQ multiplex PCR. The repertoire has roughly 88,000 clones, roughly 87% of them found once; the top ten carry around 17%. Sequencing input: peripheral blood. These receptors came from a woman aged 55-70 years with COVID-19, enrolled during active disease. Each CDR3 is given with its conserved first and last residue. The D gene is left open where the match is weak. The size entry is marked missing in some rows and otherwise reads once, few, many or a size class.

TRBV7-2	.	TRBJ2-1	.	CASTLGQGPYNEQFF	TGTGCCAGCACCCTGGGCCAAGGCCCTTACAATGAGCAGTTCTTC
TRBV2	.	TRBJ2-7	.	CASSQGPYEQYF	TGTGCCAGCAGCCAGGGGCCCTACGAGCAGTACTTC
TRBV30	once	TRBJ1-3	.	CAWSSEGLSGNTIYF	TGTGCCTGGAGTTCGGAGGGACTCTCTGGAAACACCATATATTTT
TRBV19	.	TRBJ2-7	TRBD1	CASSIGTGKFYEQYF	TGTGCCAGTAGTATTGGGACAGGGAAATTCTACGAGCAGTACTTC
TRBV28	.	TRBJ2-4	.	CASSLHRAKNIQYF	TGTGCCAGCAGCTTACACAGAGCCAAAAACATTCAGTACTTC
TRBV10-2	.	TRBJ1-2	TRBD1	CASSEQGAGGYTF	TGCGCCAGCAGTGAACAGGGGGCGGGAGGCTACACCTTC
TRBV7-6	.	TRBJ1-3	.	CASSQDSVSGNTIYF	TGTGCCAGCAGCCAGGACAGCGTCTCTGGAAACACCATATATTTT
TRBV3-1/TRBV3-2	.	TRBJ1-1	TRBD1	CASSLPGQGVTEAFF	TGTGCCAGCAGCTTACCGGGACAGGGGGTCACTGAAGCTTTCTTT
TRBV9	.	TRBJ1-2	.	CASSRRTGNYGYTF	TGTGCCAGCAGCCGTAGAACAGGCAACTATGGCTACACCTTC
TRBV7-2	.	TRBJ2-5	TRBD1	CASRLGQGRETQYF	TGTGCCAGCAGATTAGGACAGGGGCGAGAGACCCAGTACTTC
TRBV9	.	TRBJ1-3	TRBD1	CASSVSTGGSGNTIYF	TGTGCCAGCAGCGTATCGACAGGGGGCTCTGGAAACACCATATATTTT
TRBV20-1	.	TRBJ1-3	.	CSAQGRDTIYF	TGCAGTGCCCAGGGGAGGGACACCATATATTTT
TRBV7-9	.	TRBJ1-1	.	CAIRGGPNMNTEAFF	TGTGCCATCCGGGGGGGCCCCAACATGAACACTGAAGCTTTCTTT
TRBV7-9	.	TRBJ1-2	TRBD1	CARSGQFTRGDSGYTF	TGTGCCAGAAGTGGACAGTTTACCAGGGGGGATAGTGGCTACACCTTC
TRBV7-3	.	TRBJ2-2	TRBD1	CASSLTGGSGSAGELFF	TGTGCCAGCAGCCTGACAGGGGGCTCGGGGAGCGCCGGGGAGCTGTTTTTT
TRBV6-2/TRBV6-3	.	TRBJ2-7	.	CASSYWEEFSYEQYF	TGTGCCAGCAGTTACTGGGAGGAGTTCTCCTACGAGCAGTACTTC
TRBV6-5	.	TRBJ1-4	TRBD1	CASSKGQVLYEKLFF	TGTGCCAGCAGTAAGGGACAGGTTCTTTATGAAAAACTGTTTTTT
TRBV7-2	.	TRBJ1-6	TRBD1	CASDPGTGYSPLHF	TGTGCCAGCGACCCCGGGACAGGGTATTCACCCCTCCACTTT
TRBV5-1	.	TRBJ1-4	TRBD1	CASSLQGREKLFF	TGCGCCAGCAGCTTACAGGGGAGAGAAAAACTGTTTTTT
TRBV7-7	.	TRBJ2-7	.	CASPDSESYEQYF	TGTGCTAGCCCGGACAGCGAATCCTACGAGCAGTACTTC
TRBV6-2/TRBV6-3	few	TRBJ1-1	.	CASSGAGDTEAFF	TGTGCCAGCAGTGGGGCAGGGGACACTGAAGCTTTCTTT
TRBV9	.	TRBJ1-1	TRBD1	CASSATGETEAFF	TGTGCCAGCAGCGCTACAGGGGAGACTGAAGCTTTCTTT
TRBV9	.	TRBJ1-2	.	CASSPGHTTYGYTF	TGTGCCAGCAGCCCCGGACATACCACCTATGGCTACACCTTC
TRBV6-1	.	TRBJ1-1	.	CASSEGRMNTEAFF	TGTGCCAGCAGTGAGGGCAGAATGAACACTGAAGCTTTCTTT
TRBV11-2	few	TRBJ2-3	TRBD2	CASSLFLRGGGDTQYF	TGTGCCAGCAGCTTATTTCTGCGGGGGGGAGGAGATACGCAGTATTTT
TRBV11-2	.	TRBJ2-7	TRBD2	CASSFRIVGTRTYEQYF	TGTGCCAGCAGCTTTAGAATAGTTGGGACTAGAACCTACGAGCAGTACTTC
TRBV12-5	.	TRBJ1-4	TRBD1	CASGPGQGNEKLFF	TGTGCTAGTGGCCCCGGACAGGGAAATGAAAAACTGTTTTTT
TRBV28	.	TRBJ1-1	TRBD1	CASSRYSGTGRWPEAFF	TGTGCCAGCAGTCGTTACTCCGGGACAGGTCGGTGGCCTGAAGCTTTCTTT
TRBV19	.	TRBJ2-5	TRBD2	CASMGLAAEQETQYF	TGTGCCAGTATGGGACTAGCGGCTGAACAAGAGACCCAGTACTTC